This T cell receptor beta chain came from a study of neoadjuvant nivolumab and ipilimumab in lung cancer. General observations from the study: From pretherapy to surgery, tumor richness and clonality rose with dual therapy. Pathologic regression was not significantly tied to TCR clonality. Resected-tumor TCR richness correlated positively with pretherapy blood richness.

The ends were cut back, 3 bases at V and 1 base at J, with 7 bases in the middle. The CDR3 has 15 residues. From germline, CDR1 is SGHAT and CDR2 FQDESV (reference sequence). Using immunoSEQ multiplex PCR, the repertoire was profiled, and TCRdb retains in-frame clones only, with some absent. The sample comprises fewer than 40,000 clones, about 91% of which are singletons, and roughly 3.3% rests with the top ten. Worth noting for this clone: No antigen is known for it.

The sequence was collected from an adult with non-small cell lung cancer. Sequenced here: peripheral blood, sampled before neoadjuvant nivolumab, alone or with ipilimumab. This chain uses TRBV11-1 with TRBJ2-6, with no clear D. CDR3 DNA: TGTGCCAGCAGCTTGGTGCAGTCTGGGGCCAACGTCCTGACTTTC. It yields the protein CASSLVQSGANVLTF. Full variable domain (missing parts from reference TRBV11-1 and TRBJ2-6): EAEVAQSPRYKITEKSQAVAFWCDPISGHATLYWYRQILGQGPELLVQFQDESVVDDSQLPKDRFSAERLKGVDSTLKIQPAELGDSAMYLCASSLVQSGANVLTFGAGSRLTVL.